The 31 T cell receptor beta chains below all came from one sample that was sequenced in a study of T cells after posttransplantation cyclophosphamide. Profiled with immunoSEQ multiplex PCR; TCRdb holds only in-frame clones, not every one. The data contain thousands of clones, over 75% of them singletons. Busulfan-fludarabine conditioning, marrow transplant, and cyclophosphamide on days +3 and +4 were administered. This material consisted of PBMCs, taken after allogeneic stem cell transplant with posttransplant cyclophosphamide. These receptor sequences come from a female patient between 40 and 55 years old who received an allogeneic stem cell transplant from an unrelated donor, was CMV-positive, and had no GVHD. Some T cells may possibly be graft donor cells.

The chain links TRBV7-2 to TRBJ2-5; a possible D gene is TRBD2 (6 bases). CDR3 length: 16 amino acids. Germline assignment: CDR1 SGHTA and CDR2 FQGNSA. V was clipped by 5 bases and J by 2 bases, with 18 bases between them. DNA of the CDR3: TGTGCCAGCAGCCACCTTATGCGGGGTCGGCAAGAGACCCAGTACTTC. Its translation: CASSHLMRGRQETQYF.

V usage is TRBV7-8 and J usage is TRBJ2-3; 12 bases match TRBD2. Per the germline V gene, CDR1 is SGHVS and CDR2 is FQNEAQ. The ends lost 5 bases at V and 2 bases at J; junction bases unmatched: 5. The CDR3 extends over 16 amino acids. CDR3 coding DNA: TGTGCCAGCAGCATAACTAGCGGGGGGATCACAGATACGCAGTATTTT. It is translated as CASSITSGGITDTQYF.

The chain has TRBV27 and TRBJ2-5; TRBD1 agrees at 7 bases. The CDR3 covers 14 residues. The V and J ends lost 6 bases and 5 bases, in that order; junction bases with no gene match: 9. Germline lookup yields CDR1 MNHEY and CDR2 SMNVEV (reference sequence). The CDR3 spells CASRKDRLGETQYF. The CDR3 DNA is TGTGCCAGCAGAAAGGACAGGCTAGGTGAGACCCAGTACTTC.

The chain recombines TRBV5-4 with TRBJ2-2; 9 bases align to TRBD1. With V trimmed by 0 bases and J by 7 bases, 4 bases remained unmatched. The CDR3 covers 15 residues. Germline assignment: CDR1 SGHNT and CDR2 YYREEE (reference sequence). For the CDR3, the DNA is TGTGCCAGCAGCTTGGGAACAGGGGGCCACGGGGAGCTGTTTTTT. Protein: CASSLGTGGHGELFF.

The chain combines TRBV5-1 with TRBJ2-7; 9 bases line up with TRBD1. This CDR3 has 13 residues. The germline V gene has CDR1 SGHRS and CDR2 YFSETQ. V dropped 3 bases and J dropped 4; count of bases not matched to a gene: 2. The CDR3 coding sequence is TGCGCCAGCAGCTGGGGGACAGGGTACGAGCAGTACTTC. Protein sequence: CASSWGTGYEQYF.

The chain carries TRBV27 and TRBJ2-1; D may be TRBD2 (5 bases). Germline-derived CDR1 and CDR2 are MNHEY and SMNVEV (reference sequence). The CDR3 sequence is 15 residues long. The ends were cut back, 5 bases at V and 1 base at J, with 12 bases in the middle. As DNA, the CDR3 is TGTGCCAGCAGTGGTTTAGCGTTATCCTACAATGAGCAGTTCTTC. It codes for CASSGLALSYNEQFF.

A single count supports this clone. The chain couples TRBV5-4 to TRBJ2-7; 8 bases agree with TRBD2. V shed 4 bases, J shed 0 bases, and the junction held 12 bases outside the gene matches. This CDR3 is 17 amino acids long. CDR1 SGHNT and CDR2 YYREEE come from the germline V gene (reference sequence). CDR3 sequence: CASSGLFSGISSYEQYF. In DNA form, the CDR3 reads TGTGCCAGCAGCGGCCTTTTTAGCGGGATAAGCTCCTACGAGCAGTACTTC.

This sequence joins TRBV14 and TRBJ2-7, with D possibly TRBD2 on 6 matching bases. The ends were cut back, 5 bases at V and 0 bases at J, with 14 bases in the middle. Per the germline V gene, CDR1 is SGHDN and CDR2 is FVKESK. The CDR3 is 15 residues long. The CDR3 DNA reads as TGTGCCAGCAGCTTCGGAGGGACGGCCTCCTACGAGCAGTACTTC. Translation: CASSFGGTASYEQYF.

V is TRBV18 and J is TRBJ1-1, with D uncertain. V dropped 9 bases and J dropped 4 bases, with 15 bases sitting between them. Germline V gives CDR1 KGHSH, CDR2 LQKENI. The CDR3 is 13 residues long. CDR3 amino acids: CASSGVSGTEAFF. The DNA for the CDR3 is TGTGCCAGTTCCGGGGTATCGGGCACTGAAGCTTTCTTT.

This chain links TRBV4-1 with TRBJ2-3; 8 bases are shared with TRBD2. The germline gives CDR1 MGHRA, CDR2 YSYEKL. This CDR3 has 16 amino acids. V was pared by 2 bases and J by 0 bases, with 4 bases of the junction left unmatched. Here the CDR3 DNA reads TGCGCCAGCAGCCAAAGGGCTAGCGGGAGCACAGATACGCAGTATTTT. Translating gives CASSQRASGSTDTQYF.

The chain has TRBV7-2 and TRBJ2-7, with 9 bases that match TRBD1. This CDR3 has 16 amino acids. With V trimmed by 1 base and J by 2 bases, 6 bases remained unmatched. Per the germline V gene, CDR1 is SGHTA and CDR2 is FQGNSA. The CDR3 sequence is CASSLGSGTGPYEQYF. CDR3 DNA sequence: TGTGCCAGCAGCTTAGGCTCTGGGACAGGGCCCTACGAGCAGTACTTC.

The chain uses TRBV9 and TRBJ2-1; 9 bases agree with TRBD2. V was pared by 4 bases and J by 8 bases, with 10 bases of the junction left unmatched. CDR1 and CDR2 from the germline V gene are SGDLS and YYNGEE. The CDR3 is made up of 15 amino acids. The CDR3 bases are TGTGCCAGCAGCCCCTCGGAGCGGGGGGTCGATGAGCAGTTCTTC. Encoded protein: CASSPSERGVDEQFF.

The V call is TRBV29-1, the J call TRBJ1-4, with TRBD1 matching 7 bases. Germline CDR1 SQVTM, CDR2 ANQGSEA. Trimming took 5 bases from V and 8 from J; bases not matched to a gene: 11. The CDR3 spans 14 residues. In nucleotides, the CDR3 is TGCAGCGTTCACCTGACAGGGCAAAACGAAAAACTGTTTTTT. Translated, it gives CSVHLTGQNEKLFF.

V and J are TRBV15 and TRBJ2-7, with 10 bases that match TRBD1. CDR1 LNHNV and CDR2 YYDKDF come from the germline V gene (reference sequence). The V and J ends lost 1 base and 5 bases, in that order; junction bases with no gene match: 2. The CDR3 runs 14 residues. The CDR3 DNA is TGTGCCACCAGCAGAGTTGGACAGGGGGACGAGCAGTACTTC. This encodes CATSRVGQGDEQYF.

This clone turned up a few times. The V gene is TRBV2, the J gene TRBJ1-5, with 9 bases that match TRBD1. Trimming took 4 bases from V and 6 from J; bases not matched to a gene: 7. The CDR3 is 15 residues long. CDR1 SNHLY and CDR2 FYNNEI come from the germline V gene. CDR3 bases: TGTGCCAGCAGTGTTACGGACAGGGGCGGTCAGCCCCAGCATTTT. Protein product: CASSVTDRGGQPQHF.

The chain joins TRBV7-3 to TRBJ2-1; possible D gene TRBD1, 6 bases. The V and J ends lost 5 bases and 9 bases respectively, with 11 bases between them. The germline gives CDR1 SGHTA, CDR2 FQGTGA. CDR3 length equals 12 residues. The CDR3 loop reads CASSPQGSEQFF. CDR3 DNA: TGTGCCAGCAGCCCACAGGGATCTGAGCAGTTCTTC. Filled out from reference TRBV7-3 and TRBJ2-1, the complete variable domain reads GAGVSQTPSNKVTEKGKYVELRCDPISGHTALYWYRQSLGQGPEFLIYFQGTGAADDSGLPNDRFFAVRPEGSVSTLKIQRTERGDSAVYLCASSPQGSEQFFGPGTRLTVL.

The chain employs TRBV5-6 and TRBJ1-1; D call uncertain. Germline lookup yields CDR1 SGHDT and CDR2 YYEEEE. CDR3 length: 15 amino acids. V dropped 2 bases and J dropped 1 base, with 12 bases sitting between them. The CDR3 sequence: CASSFLSTGNTEAFF. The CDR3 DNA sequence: TGTGCCAGCAGCTTTCTCTCCACGGGGAACACTGAAGCTTTCTTT.

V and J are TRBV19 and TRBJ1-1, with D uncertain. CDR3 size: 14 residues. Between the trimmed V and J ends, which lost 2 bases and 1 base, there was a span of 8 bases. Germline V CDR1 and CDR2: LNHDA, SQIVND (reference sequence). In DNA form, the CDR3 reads TGTGCCAGTAGTATAATCCTAACGAACACTGAAGCTTTCTTT. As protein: CASSIILTNTEAFF.

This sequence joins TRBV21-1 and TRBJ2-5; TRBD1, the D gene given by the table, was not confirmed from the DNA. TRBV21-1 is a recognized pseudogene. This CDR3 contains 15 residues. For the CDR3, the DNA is TGTGCCAGCAGCACTCCGGGACAGGGGTCAGAGACCCAGTACTTC. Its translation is CASSTPGQGSETQYF.

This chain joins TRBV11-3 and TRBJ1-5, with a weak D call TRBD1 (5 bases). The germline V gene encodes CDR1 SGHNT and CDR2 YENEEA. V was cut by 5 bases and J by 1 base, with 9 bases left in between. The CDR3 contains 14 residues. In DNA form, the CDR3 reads TGTGCCAGCAGCCCCGGGGGAAGCAATCAGCCCCAGCATTTT. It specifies CASSPGGSNQPQHF.

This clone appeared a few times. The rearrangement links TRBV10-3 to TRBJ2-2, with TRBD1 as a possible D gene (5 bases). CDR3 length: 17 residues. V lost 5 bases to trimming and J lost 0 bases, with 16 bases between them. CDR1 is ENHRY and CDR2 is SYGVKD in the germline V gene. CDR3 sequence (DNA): TGTGCCATCAGTTGGAATCCAGGGATAGCGAACACCGGGGAGCTGTTTTTT. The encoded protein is CAISWNPGIANTGELFF.

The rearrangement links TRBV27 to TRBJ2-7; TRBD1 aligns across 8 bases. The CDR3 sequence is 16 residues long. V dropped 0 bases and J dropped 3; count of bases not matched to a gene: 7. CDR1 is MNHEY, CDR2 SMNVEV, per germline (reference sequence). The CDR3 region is CASSLSRTGIVYEQYF. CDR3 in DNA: TGTGCCAGCAGTTTATCAAGGACAGGGATCGTCTACGAGCAGTACTTC.

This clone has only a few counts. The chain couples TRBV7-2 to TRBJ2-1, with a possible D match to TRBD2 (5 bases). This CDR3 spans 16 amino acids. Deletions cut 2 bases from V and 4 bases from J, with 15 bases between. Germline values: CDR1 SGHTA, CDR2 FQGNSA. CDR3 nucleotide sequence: TGTGCCAGCAGCTTACTTGGACTGAGCCATTACAATGAGCAGTTCTTC. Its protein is CASSLLGLSHYNEQFF.

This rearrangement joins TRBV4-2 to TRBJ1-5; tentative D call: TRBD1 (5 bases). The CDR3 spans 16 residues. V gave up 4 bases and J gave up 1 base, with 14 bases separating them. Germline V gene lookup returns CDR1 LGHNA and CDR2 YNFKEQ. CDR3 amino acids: CASSRKDGGSNQPQHF. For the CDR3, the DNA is TGTGCCAGCAGCCGGAAGGACGGGGGGAGCAATCAGCCCCAGCATTTT.

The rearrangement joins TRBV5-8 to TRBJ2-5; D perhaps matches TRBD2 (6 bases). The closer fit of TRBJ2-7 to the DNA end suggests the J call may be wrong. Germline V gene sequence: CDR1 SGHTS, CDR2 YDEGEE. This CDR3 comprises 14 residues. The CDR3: CASSLTWGGYEQYF. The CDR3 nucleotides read TGTGCCAGCAGCTTGACATGGGGAGGCTACGAGCAGTACTTC.

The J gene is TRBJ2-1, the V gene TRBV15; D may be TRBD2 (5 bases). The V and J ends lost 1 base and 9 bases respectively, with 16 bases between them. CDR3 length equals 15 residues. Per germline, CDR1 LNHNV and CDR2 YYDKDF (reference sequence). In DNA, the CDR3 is TGTGCCACCAGCAGAGGTCGACTATTTCAGACTGAGCAGTTCTTC. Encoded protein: CATSRGRLFQTEQFF.

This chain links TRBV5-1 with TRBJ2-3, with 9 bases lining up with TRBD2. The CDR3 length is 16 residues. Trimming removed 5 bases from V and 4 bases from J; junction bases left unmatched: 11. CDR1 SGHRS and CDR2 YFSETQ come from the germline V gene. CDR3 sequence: CASRTAYWTSADTQYF. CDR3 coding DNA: TGCGCCAGCAGGACCGCCTATTGGACTAGCGCAGATACGCAGTATTTT.

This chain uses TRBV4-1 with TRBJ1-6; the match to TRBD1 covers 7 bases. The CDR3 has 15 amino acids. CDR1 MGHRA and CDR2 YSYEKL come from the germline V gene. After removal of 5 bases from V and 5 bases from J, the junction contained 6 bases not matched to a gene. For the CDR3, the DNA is TGCGCCAGCAGCATCCGGGACAGAGATAATTCACCCCTCCACTTT. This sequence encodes CASSIRDRDNSPLHF.

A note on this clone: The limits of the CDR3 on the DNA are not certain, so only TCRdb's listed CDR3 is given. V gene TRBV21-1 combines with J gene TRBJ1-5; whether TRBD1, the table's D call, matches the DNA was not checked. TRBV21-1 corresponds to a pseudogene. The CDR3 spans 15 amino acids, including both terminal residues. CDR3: CASSKVGQGIQPQHF.

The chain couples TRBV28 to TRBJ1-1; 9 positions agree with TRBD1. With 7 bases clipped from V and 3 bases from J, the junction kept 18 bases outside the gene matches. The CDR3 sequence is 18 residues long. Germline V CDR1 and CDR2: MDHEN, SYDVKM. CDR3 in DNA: TGTGCCAGCACCACCTTCGGGCGGCTGGGACAGGGCTACACTGAAGCTTTCTTT. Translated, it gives CASTTFGRLGQGYTEAFF.

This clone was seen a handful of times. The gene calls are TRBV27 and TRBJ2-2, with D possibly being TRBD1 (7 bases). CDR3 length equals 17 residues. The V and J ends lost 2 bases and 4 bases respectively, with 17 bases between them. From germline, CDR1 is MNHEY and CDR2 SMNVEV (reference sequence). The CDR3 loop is CASSLSRFQGGTGELFF. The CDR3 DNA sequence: TGTGCCAGCAGTTTAAGTCGGTTTCAGGGGGGCACCGGGGAGCTGTTTTTT.